This TCR beta chain was identified during a study of shared clonotypes between healthy human individuals. Germline values: CDR1 SEHNR, CDR2 FQNEAQ (reference sequence). CDR3 length: 15 amino acids. With 4 bases removed from V and 0 bases from J, the gap between germline ends came to 10 bases. Measured with immunoSEQ multiplex PCR; TCRdb has only the in-frame clones, and not every one. The sample lists around 2.1 million clones, more than 85% occurring once. Cells designated naive CD8 were CD45RO-negative and were positively selected for CCR7, with terminally differentiated effector memory CD45RA+ cells excluded.

The rearrangement joins TRBV7-9 to TRBJ1-5; D not resolved. The clonotype originates from a man between 18 and 35 years old in good health. Some clones in this sample may be carry-over from other donors' samples. Sequencing input: naive CD8+ T cells from PBMCs. CDR3 nucleotides: TGTGCCAGCAGCTCTGGACGGACTAGCAATCAGCCCCAGCATTTT. Translating it yields CASSSGRTSNQPQHF. The full variable domain, its missing parts supplied by reference TRBV7-9 and TRBJ1-5, is DTGVSQNPRHKITKRGQNVTFRCDPISEHNRLYWYRQTLGQGPEFLTYFQNEAQLEKSRLLSDRFSAERPKGSFSTLEIQRTEQGDSAMYLCASSSGRTSNQPQHFGDGTRLSIL.